A single sample is the source of the 16 T cell receptor beta chains below, sequenced in a study of Ad26.COV2.S vaccination and SARS-CoV-2 variants. As for treatment: 15 to 20 received Ad26.COV2.S at low or high dose, single or two shots; 5 received placebo; per-sample allocation not given. Samples analyzed were those drawn on day 63 after the first vaccine or placebo injection. Repertoires were generated with immunoSEQ multiplex PCR, while TCRdb's copy carries only in-frame clones and drops some. The data contain hundreds of thousands of clones, roughly 90% of them singletons. This material consisted of peripheral blood, taken in a trial of Ad26.COV2.S vaccine versus placebo. The receptor source for this set is a person aged 18 to 65 who received the Ad26.COV2.S COVID-19 vaccine or a placebo.

The rearrangement joins TRBV5-1 to TRBJ2-2; 10 bases map to TRBD1. CDR1 and CDR2 from the germline V gene are SGHRS and YFSETQ. The CDR3 totals 15 residues. Germline trimming cut 2 bases from V and 6 bases from J; bases unmatched to any gene: 4. The CDR3 sequence is CASSLGTGDAGELFF. The CDR3 DNA sequence: TGCGCCAGCAGCTTAGGGACAGGGGACGCCGGGGAGCTGTTTTTT. Together with reference TRBV5-1 and TRBJ2-2, the CDR3 gives the full variable domain: KAGVTQTPRYLIKTRGQQVTLSCSPISGHRSVSWYQQTPGQGLQFLFEYFSETQRNKGNFPGRFSGRQFSNSRSEMNVSTLELGDSALYLCASSLGTGDAGELFFGEGSRLTVL.

The chain is built from TRBV6-2 or TRBV6-3 and TRBJ2-5, with 7 bases aligning to TRBD2. The CDR3 consists of 15 residues. Per the germline V gene, CDR1 is MNHEY and CDR2 is SVGEGT. The V and J ends lost 4 bases and 9 bases, in that order; junction bases with no gene match: 14. DNA of the CDR3: TGTGCCAGCAGTTCACAGAATGCGCTTGGGGGGGCCCAGTACTTC. This codes for CASSSQNALGGAQYF.

The chain employs TRBV7-9 and TRBJ1-4; D is ambiguous. The length of the CDR3 is 15 residues. Germline CDR1 and CDR2: SEHNR and FQNEAQ (reference sequence). V lost 1 base to trimming and J lost 4 bases, with 10 bases between them. The CDR3 reads CASSLDSRSNEKLFF. As DNA, the CDR3 is TGTGCCAGCAGCTTAGATTCCAGGAGTAATGAAAAACTGTTTTTT.

The CDR3 nucleotides are TGTGCCAGCAGTCCCTTTCGCGGGAGGGAAGAGACCCAGTACTTC. Encoded protein: CASSPFRGREETQYF. V usage is TRBV27 and J usage is TRBJ2-5, with TRBD2 matching over 9 bases. The V gene end was trimmed by 5 bases and the J gene end by 3 bases; junction bases not matched to a gene: 7. Germline V gives CDR1 MNHEY, CDR2 SMNVEV (reference sequence). This CDR3 has 15 amino acids.

This clone was recorded only once. The V call is TRBV5-4, the J call TRBJ2-6, with D tentatively TRBD1 (5 bases). The CDR3 runs to 12 residues. V was trimmed by 6 bases and J by 17 bases, leaving 18 bases between them. CDR1 is SGHNT, CDR2 YYREEE, per germline (reference sequence). DNA of the CDR3: TGTGCCAGCACCCCCAATGGGGCACTCTTGACTTTC. Protein product: CASTPNGALLTF.

The chain combines TRBV9 with TRBJ1-6; 10 bases align to TRBD1. The trim removed 4 bases at V and 8 bases at J, leaving 6 bases unmatched. The CDR3 consists of 15 residues. The germline V gene encodes CDR1 SGDLS and CDR2 YYNGEE. CDR3 sequence: CASSPGDRGHSPLHF. The DNA of the CDR3 is TGTGCCAGCAGCCCTGGGGACAGGGGACATTCACCCCTCCACTTT. The full variable domain, rest sourced from reference TRBV9 and TRBJ1-6, is DSGVTQTPKHLITATGQRVTLRCSPRSGDLSVYWYQQSLDQGLQFLIQYYNGEERAKGNILERFSAQQFPDLHSELNLSSLELGDSALYFCASSPGDRGHSPLHFGNGTRLTVT.

This clone was counted only a few times. The chain has TRBV3-1 (or the pseudogene TRBV3-2) and TRBJ1-4; D not resolved. Per the germline V gene, CDR1 is LGHDT and CDR2 is YNNKEL (reference sequence). Trimming took 2 bases from V and 5 from J, leaving 9 bases between them. The CDR3 has 14 residues. In nucleotides, the CDR3 is TGTGCCAGCAGCCAATCCGCTAGCAATGAAAAACTGTTTTTT. This sequence encodes CASSQSASNEKLFF.

Details on this clone: A read error may produce the germline difference seen at one junction end. The rearrangement uses TRBV7-7 and TRBJ2-2; D might be TRBD1 (5 bases). CDR1 and CDR2 from the germline V gene are SSHAT and FNYEAQ (reference sequence). There are 15 residues in the CDR3. The DNA of the CDR3 is TGTGCTAGCAGCTCTACAATGACAGTCACCGGGGAGCTGTTTTTT. It codes for CASSSTMTVTGELFF.

This rearrangement joins TRBV28 to TRBJ1-2, with TRBD1 as a possible D gene (6 bases). The CDR3 has 17 residues. Germline-derived CDR1 and CDR2 are MDHEN and SYDVKM. Deletions cut 5 bases from V and 0 bases from J, with 19 bases between. CDR3 in amino acids: CASSLRVGANANYGYTF. The CDR3 DNA follows: TGTGCCAGCAGTCTTAGGGTGGGGGCGAATGCTAACTATGGCTACACCTTC.

The V and J genes are TRBV28 and TRBJ2-5; D might be TRBD2 (6 bases). This CDR3 region has 14 residues. Germline CDR1 MDHEN, CDR2 SYDVKM. Trimming took off 8 bases at V and 7 bases at J, with 20 bases between the two ends. CDR3 sequence: CASGWKSGSGTQYF. DNA for the CDR3: TGTGCCAGCGGGTGGAAGAGCGGGTCGGGGACCCAGTACTTC.

The chain links TRBV18 to TRBJ2-7; the D gene is possibly TRBD2 (6 bases). Trimming took off 6 bases at V and 3 bases at J, with 21 bases between the two ends. The CDR3 is 16 residues long. CDR1 and CDR2 (germline): KGHSH, LQKENI. The CDR3: CASSQGVGDSGYEQYF. In DNA, the CDR3 is TGTGCCAGCTCCCAGGGAGTCGGGGACTCGGGCTACGAGCAGTACTTC.

CDR3 coding DNA: TGTGCCAGCAGTGATCTACAGGGGGTTCCTGAAGCTTTCTTT. Protein: CASSDLQGVPEAFF. The V and J genes are TRBV6-2 or TRBV6-3 and TRBJ1-1, with TRBD1 matching 8 bases. The CDR3 consists of 14 residues. CDR1 is MNHEY and CDR2 is SVGEGT in the germline V gene. V dropped 5 bases and J dropped 6; count of bases not matched to a gene: 8.

A word on this clone: A junction boundary mismatches the germline segment, possibly from a read error. CDR3 in amino acids: CAQTRGSDNEQFF. In DNA, the CDR3 is TGTGCCCAGACACGGGGCTCCGACAATGAGCAGTTCTTC. The chain carries TRBV30 and TRBJ2-1; D tentatively reads TRBD1 or TRBD2 (5 bases each). The CDR3 totals 13 residues. The germline gives CDR1 GTSNPN, CDR2 SVGIG (reference sequence).

V is TRBV9 and J is TRBJ2-6; perhaps TRBD2 as D (5 bases). Trimming left V 4 bases short and J 3 bases short, with 17 bases between. The germline gives CDR1 SGDLS, CDR2 YYNGEE. The CDR3 length is 17 residues. The CDR3 DNA sequence: TGTGCCAGCAGCAAAAGCGGCTCTCCCCTTGGGGCCAACGTCCTGACTTTC. The encoded protein is CASSKSGSPLGANVLTF.

The chain carries TRBV7-9 and TRBJ2-3, with D uncertain. Germline CDR1 SEHNR, CDR2 FQNEAQ (reference sequence). This CDR3 has 15 amino acids. The germline V and J ends were trimmed by 2 bases and 7 bases, with 16 bases remaining between them. This chain's CDR3 is CASSLSGYQYHTQYF. The CDR3 nucleotides read TGTGCCAGCAGCTTATCCGGTTATCAATACCATACGCAGTATTTT. Combining the CDR3 with reference TRBV7-9 and TRBJ2-3 gives the whole variable domain DTGVSQNPRHKITKRGQNVTFRCDPISEHNRLYWYRQTLGQGPEFLTYFQNEAQLEKSRLLSDRFSAERPKGSFSTLEIQRTEQGDSAMYLCASSLSGYQYHTQYFGPGTRLTVL.

V usage is TRBV11-2 and J usage is TRBJ2-3; D is tentatively TRBD1 or TRBD2 (5 bases each). The V gene lost 3 bases and the J gene lost 3 bases, with 10 bases spanning the gap. CDR3 length equals 14 residues. CDR1 is SGHAT, CDR2 FQNNGV, per germline. The CDR3 DNA sequence: TGTGCCAGCAGCTTCGTTGAGGGGACAGATACGCAGTATTTT. Its protein is CASSFVEGTDTQYF.